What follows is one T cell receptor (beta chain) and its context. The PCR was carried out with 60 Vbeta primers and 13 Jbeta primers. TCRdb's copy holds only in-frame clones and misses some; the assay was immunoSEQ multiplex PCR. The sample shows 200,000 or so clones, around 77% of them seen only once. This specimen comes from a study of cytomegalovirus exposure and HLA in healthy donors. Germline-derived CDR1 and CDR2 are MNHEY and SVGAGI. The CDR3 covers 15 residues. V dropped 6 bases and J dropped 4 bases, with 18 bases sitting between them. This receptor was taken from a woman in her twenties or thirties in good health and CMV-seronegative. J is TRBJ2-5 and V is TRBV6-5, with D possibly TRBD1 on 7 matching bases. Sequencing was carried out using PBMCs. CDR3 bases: TGTGCCAGCAGATCCCGCGGGACAGCCACAGAGACCCAGTACTTC. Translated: CASRSRGTATETQYF.